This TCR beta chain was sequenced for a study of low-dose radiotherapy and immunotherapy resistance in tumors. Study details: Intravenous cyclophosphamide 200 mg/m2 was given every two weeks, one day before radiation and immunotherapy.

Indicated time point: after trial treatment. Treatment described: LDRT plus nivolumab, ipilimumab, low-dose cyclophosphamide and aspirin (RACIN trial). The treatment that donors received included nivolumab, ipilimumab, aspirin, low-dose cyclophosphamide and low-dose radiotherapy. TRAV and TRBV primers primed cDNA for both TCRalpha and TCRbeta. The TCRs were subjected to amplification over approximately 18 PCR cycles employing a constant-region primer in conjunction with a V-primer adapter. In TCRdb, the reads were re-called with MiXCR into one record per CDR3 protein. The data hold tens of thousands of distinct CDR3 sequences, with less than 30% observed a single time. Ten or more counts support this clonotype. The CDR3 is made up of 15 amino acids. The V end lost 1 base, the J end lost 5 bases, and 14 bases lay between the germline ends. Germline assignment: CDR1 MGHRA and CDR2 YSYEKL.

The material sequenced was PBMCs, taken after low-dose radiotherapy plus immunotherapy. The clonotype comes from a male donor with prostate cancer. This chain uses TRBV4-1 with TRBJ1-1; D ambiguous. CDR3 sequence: CASSQVVLGGTEAFF. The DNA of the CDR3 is TGCGCCAGCAGCCAAGTGGTCTTGGGTGGGACTGAAGCTTTCTTT.